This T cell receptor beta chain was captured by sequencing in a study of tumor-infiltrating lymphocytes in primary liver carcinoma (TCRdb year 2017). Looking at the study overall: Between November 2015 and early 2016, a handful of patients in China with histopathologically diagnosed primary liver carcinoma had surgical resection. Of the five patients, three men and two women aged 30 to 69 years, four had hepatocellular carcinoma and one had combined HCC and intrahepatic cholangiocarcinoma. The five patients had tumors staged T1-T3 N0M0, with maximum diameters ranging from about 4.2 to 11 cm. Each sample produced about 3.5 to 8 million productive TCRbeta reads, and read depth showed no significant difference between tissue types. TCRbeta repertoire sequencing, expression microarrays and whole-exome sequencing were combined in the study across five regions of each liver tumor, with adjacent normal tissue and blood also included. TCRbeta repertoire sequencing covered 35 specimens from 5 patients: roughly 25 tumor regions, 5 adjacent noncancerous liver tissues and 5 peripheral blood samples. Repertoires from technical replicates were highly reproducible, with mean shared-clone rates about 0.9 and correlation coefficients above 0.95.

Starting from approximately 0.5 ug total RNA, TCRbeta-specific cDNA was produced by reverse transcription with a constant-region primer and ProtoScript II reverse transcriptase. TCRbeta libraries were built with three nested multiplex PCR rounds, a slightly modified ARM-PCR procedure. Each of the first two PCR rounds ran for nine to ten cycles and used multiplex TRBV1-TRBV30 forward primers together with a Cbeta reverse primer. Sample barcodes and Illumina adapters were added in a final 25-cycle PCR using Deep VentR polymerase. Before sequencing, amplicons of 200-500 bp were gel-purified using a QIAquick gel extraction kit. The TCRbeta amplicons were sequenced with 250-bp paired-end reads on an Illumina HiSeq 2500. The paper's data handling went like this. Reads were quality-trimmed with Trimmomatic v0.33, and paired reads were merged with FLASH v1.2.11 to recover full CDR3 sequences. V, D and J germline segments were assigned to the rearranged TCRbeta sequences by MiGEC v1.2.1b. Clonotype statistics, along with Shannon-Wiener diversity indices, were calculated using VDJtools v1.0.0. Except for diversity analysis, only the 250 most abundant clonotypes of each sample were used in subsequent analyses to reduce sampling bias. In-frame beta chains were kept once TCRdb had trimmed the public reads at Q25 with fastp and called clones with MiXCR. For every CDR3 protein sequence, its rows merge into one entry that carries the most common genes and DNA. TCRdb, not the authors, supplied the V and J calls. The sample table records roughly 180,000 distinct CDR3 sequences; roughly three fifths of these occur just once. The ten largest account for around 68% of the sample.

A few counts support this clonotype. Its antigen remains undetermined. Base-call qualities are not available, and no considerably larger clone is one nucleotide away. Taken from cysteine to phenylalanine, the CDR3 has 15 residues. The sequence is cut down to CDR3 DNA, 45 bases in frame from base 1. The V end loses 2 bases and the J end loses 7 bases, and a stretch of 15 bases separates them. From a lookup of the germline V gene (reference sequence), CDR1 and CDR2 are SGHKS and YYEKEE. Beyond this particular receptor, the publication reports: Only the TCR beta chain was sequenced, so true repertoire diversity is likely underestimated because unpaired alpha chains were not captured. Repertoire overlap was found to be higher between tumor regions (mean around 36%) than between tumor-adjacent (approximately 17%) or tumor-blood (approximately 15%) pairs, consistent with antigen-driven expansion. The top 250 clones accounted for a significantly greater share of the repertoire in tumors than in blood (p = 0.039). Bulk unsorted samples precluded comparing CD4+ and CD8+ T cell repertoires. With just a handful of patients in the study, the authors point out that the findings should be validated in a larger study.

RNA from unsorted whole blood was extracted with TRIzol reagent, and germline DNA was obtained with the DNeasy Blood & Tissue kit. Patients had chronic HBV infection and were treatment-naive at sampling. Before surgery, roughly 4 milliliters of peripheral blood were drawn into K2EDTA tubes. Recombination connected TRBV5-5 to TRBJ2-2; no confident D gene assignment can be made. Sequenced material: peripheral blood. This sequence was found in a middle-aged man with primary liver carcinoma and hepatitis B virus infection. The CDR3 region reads CASSFSVGVDGELFF. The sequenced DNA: TGTGCCAGCAGCTTTTCAGTTGGGGTTGACGGGGAGCTGTTTTTT.